This passage covers 3 T cell receptor beta chains from one sample sequenced in a study of regulatory T cells in long-lasting Graves disease. The authors built TCR beta libraries using iRepertoire HTBI primers and Arm-PCR of CDR3 regions. TCRdb itself ran the multiplex PCR reads through MiXCR, one entry per CDR3 protein. The data show 350,000 to 450,000 distinct CDR3 sequences, with over 15% seen just once and roughly 27% held by the top ten. Time point noted: newly diagnosed GD, antithyroid drugs for less than 3 months. PBMC-derived RNA was used for the TCR library. The data also belong to a second study, concerning T cells in Graves' hyperthyroidism and ophthalmopathy.

The specimen was peripheral blood mononuclear cells (PBMCs), collected at new diagnosis, from a patient treated with antithyroid drugs. The receptors were sampled from a man aged 35 to 55 with Graves disease.

Concerning this clonotype: Since a much larger clone is just one base distant, this may be a read error. The V gene is TRBV4-2, the J gene TRBJ2-5, with 7 positions matching TRBD1. CDR3 length equals 14 residues. Germline CDR1 is LGHNA and CDR2 is YNFKEQ. With 5 bases clipped from V and 2 bases from J, the junction kept 5 bases outside the gene matches. The CDR3 region has the DNA TGTGCCAGCAGCGTCCGGGACAGACAAGAGACCCAGTACTTC. The encoded protein is CASSVRDRQETQYF.

This clonotype was counted many times. The rearrangement links TRBV30 to TRBJ2-3, with D possibly TRBD2 on 5 matching bases. Deletions cut 5 bases from V and 4 bases from J, with 13 bases between. The CDR3 runs to 13 residues. Germline CDR1 and CDR2: GTSNPN and SVGIG (reference sequence). The CDR3: CAWERRVADTQYF. The CDR3 DNA reads as TGTGCCTGGGAACGGCGGGTGGCAGATACGCAGTATTTT.

Remarks on this clonotype: A read error is possible here, since a much larger clone lies one base away. The V gene is TRBV11-2, the J gene TRBJ2-5, with 7 bases matching TRBD2. Germline V gene sequence: CDR1 SGHAT, CDR2 FQNNGV. CDR3 length: 15 residues. The CDR3 is CTSSQAGGTQETQYF. DNA of the CDR3: TGTACCAGCAGCCAAGCCGGGGGGACTCAAGAGACCCAGTACTTC.